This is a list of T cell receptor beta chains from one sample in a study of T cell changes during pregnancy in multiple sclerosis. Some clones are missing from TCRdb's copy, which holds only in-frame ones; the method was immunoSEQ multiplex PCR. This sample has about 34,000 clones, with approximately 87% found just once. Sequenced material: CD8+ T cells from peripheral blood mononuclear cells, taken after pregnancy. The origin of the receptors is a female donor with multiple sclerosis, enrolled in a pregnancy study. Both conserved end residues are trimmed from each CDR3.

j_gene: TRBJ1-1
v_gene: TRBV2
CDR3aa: ASSAGYNEAF

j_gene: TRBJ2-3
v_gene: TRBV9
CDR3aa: ASRPTSGGPSTDTQY

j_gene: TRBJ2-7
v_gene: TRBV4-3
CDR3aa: ASSQIPGQGAYEQY

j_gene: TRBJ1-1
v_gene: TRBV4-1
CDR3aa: ASSQGGHMNTEAF

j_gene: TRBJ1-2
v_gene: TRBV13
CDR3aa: ASSYGTDFYGYT

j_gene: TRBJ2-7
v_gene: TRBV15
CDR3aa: ATSERGGPYEQY

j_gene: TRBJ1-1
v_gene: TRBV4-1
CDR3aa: ASSLQTGGARAF

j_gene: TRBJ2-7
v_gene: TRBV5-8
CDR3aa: ASSLDYPRPGAEQY

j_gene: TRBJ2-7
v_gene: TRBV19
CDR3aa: ASSIGQGSWEQY

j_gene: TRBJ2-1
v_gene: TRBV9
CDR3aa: ASSVEAGGGIEQF

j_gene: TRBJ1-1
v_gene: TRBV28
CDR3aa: ASREQQNTEAF

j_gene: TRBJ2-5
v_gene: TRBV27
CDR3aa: ASSYSGGIQETQY

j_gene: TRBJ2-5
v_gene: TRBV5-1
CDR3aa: ATSLGDPQETQY

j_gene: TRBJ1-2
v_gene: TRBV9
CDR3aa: ASSADSPYGYT

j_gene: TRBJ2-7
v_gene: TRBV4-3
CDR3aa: ASSQVFQTYEQY

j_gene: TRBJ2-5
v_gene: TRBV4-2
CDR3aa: ASSQVSTGEETQY

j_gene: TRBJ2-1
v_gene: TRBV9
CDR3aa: ASSVDLTSSYNEQF

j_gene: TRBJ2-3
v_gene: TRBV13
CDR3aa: ASRAQGDTQY

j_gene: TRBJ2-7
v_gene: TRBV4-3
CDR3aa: ASSQGRSYEQY

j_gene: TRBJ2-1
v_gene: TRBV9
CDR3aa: ASSYRDRFTYNEQF

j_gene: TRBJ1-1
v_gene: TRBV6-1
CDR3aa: ASSEWGQGTEAF

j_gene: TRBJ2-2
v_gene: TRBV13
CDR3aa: ASSQRKTHDRENTGELF

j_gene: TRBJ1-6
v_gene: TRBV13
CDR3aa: ASSSREASSPLH

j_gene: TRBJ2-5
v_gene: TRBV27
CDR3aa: ASSPLGYEETQY

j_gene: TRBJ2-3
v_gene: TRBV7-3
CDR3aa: ASSLLAGVADTQY

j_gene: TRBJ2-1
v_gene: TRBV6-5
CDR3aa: ASSYEVAGGQDEQF

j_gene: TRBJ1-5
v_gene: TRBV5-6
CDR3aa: ASSLSNQPQH

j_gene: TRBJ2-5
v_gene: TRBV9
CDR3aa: ASSPGQGFQETQY

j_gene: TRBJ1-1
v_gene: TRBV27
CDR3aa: ASSLPGSTEAF

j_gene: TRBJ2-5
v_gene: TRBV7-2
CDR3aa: ASSYGGAAETQY

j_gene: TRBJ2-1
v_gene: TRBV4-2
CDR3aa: ASSQELSNYNEQF

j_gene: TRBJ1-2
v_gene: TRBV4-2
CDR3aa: ASSQEPGTGVIYGYT

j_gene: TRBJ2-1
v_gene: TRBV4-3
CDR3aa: ASSQEFSGIGGLADNEQF

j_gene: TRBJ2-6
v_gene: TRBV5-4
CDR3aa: ASSLDAGGRSGANVLT

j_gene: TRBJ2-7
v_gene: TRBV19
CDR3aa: ASRQGHEQY

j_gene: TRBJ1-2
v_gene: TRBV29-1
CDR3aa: SVHKPDSWANYGYT

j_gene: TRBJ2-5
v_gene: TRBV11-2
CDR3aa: ASRGIAGQETQY

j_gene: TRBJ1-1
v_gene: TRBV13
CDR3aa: ASSQEGAEAF

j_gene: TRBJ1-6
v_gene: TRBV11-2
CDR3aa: ASSTAGVYNSPLH

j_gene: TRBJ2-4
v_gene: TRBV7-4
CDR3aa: ATPPSVTNIQY

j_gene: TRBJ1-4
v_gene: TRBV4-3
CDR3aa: ASSQDGQINEKLF

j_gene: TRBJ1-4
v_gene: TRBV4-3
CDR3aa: ASSQDTPGGNEKLF

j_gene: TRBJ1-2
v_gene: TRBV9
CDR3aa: ASSGGWAGVPRDYGYT

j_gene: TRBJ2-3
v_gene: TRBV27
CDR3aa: ASAGGRTDTQY

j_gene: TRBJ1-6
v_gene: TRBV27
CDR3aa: ASSFADYNSPLH

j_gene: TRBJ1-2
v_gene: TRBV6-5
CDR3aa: ASSPRGSLYGYT

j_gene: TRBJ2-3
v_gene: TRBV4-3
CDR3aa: ASSTQQGGTDTQY

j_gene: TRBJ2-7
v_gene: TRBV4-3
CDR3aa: ASSQEPTHAYEQY

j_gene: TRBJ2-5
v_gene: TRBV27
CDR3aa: ASKRGVRETQY

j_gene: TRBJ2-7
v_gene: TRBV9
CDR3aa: ASSVGATPLGRPYEQY

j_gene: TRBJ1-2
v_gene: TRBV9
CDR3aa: ASSVGGTFTTNYGYT

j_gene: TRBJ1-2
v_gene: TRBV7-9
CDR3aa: ASSTEIQGNT

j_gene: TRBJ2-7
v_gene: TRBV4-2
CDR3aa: ASSQELAGGRYEQY

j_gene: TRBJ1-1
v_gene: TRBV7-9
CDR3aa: ASSLGQGAFTEAF

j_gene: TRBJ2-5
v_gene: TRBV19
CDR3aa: ASSPPVGTSGGETQY

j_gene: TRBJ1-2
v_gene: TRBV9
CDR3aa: ASSVGRGYGYT